A single sample gave rise to the 7 T cell receptor beta chains below, sequenced in a study of T-cell memory formation after mild COVID-19. TCRdb itself ran the 5' RACE reads through MiXCR, one entry per CDR3 protein. The sample shows under 40,000 distinct CDR3 sequences, 7.7% of them seen only once. The specimen sequenced was PBMCs or a T cell subset sorted from them (not recorded which). The receptors originated from a man younger than 30 who had mild COVID-19 (a few samples of this study predate the infection). Cell type and time point are not known.

This clonotype was picked up many times. The rearrangement joins TRBV5-1 to TRBJ2-2, with 11 bases lining up with TRBD2. The J segment lost 4 bases and the V segment lost 0 bases, leaving 5 bases of the junction unmatched. CDR3 length: 17 residues. The germline V gene encodes CDR1 SGHRS and CDR2 YFSETQ. CDR3 DNA: TGCGCCAGCAGCTTGGACCTAGCGGGGGGACGCACCGGGGAGCTGTTTTTT. Protein sequence: CASSLDLAGGRTGELFF.

This clonotype was seen many times. The chain recombines TRBV2 with TRBJ1-1, with D possibly matching TRBD1 (6 bases). V was shortened by 6 bases and J by 4 bases, with 9 bases between the two germline ends. CDR3 size: 12 residues. The germline V gene has CDR1 SNHLY and CDR2 FYNNEI. CDR3 bases: TGTGCCAGCAGGAGGGGGGGCACTGAAGCTTTCTTT. This translates into CASRRGGTEAFF.

This clonotype was seen at least ten times. The chain couples TRBV3-1 to TRBJ1-1; 7 bases are a match to TRBD1. CDR1 and CDR2 (germline): LGHDT, YNNKEL (reference sequence). The ends lost 5 bases at V and 5 bases at J; junction bases unmatched: 8. This CDR3 comprises 14 residues. The CDR3 loop is CASSEPHRGTEAFF. In DNA form, the CDR3 reads TGTGCCAGCAGCGAACCGCACAGGGGTACTGAAGCTTTCTTT.

This clonotype was detected ten times or more. One end of the junction does not line up with germline, which may come from a read error. The chain couples TRBV7-2 to TRBJ2-7; 8 positions match TRBD1. The CDR3 has 14 residues. From germline, CDR1 is SGHTA and CDR2 FQGNSA. The CDR3 region is CDSSLGTGFYEQYF. The DNA of the CDR3 is TGTGACAGCAGCCTAGGGACAGGCTTCTACGAGCAGTACTTC.

The table lists this clonotype with many counts. The chain is built from TRBV20-1 and TRBJ2-7, with D unresolved. The CDR3 is made up of 13 amino acids. Trimming pared 4 bases from V and 3 bases from J, leaving 13 bases between. Per the germline V gene, CDR1 is DFQATT and CDR2 is SNEGSKA (reference sequence). The CDR3 loop reads CSATPGPSYEQYF. The CDR3 region has the DNA TGCAGTGCTACTCCTGGACCGAGCTACGAGCAGTACTTC.

This clonotype was counted at least ten times. J is TRBJ2-7 and V is TRBV4-2; the match to TRBD1 covers 9 bases. This CDR3 has 15 amino acids. With V trimmed by 4 bases and J by 5 bases, 9 bases remained unmatched. Per the germline V gene, CDR1 is LGHNA and CDR2 is YNFKEQ. Written as DNA, the CDR3 is TGTGCCAGCAGCCCCTGGGGGACAGGGTGGAACGAGCAGTACTTC. Residues: CASSPWGTGWNEQYF.

This clonotype is medium-sized by share. The rearrangement joins TRBV4-1 to TRBJ1-6; D is perhaps TRBD1 (6 bases). V lost 0 bases and J lost 5, with 11 bases in between. Germline V gene data show CDR1 as MGHRA and CDR2 as YSYEKL. This CDR3 is 16 amino acids long. CDR3 protein: CASSQDRGAHNSPLHF. As DNA, the CDR3 is TGCGCCAGCAGCCAAGATCGGGGGGCTCATAATTCACCCCTCCACTTT.